The 21 T cell receptor beta chains listed next were all sequenced from one sample in a study of T-cell reconstitution after alpha-beta-depleted transplantation in children. The TCRbeta library incorporated unique molecular identifiers. Each CDR3 protein is one row after TCRdb ran MiXCR on the PCR reads. The data contain about 460,000 distinct CDR3 sequences, around 12% of them seen just once; the ten biggest clones take up around 6%. This specimen was PBMCs from the stem cell graft donor, taken from the stem cell graft. These receptor sequences come from a human donor who donated a stem cell graft to a child with combined immunodeficiency.

This chain connects TRBV3-1 to TRBJ2-3; maybe TRBD1 (6 bases). The CDR3 loop spans 16 amino acids. The V end lost 3 bases, the J end lost 3 bases, and 16 bases lay between the germline ends. Germline V gene data show CDR1 as LGHDT and CDR2 as YNNKEL (reference sequence). CDR3 DNA: TGTGCCAGCAGCCAGATTAAGGGGGTAAGGACAGATACGCAGTATTTT. Translated: CASSQIKGVRTDTQYF.

V is TRBV30 and J is TRBJ2-3, with TRBD1 as a possible D gene (8 bases). The germline V and J ends were trimmed by 8 bases and 1 base, with 19 bases remaining between them. From germline, CDR1 is GTSNPN and CDR2 SVGIG (reference sequence). CDR3 length: 15 amino acids. The CDR3 here is CARTRRQGRTDTQYF. Written as DNA, the CDR3 is TGTGCCCGGACTAGAAGACAGGGGCGCACAGATACGCAGTATTTT. The variable domain in full, completed from reference TRBV30 and TRBJ2-3, reads SQTIHQWPATLVQPVGSPLSLECTVEGTSNPNLYWYRQAAGRGLQLLFYSVGIGQISSEVPQNLSASRPQDRQFILSSKKLLLSDSGFYLCARTRRQGRTDTQYFGPGTRLTVL.

This clonotype was recorded many times. V and J are TRBV4-2 and TRBJ2-5; tentative D call: TRBD1 (7 bases). The CDR3 spans 15 residues. V was trimmed by 4 bases and J by 5 bases, leaving 17 bases between them. Germline V CDR1 and CDR2: LGHNA, YNFKEQ. The CDR3 here is CASSLATPGGETQYF. The DNA of the CDR3 is TGTGCCAGCAGCCTGGCTACGCCAGGGGGGGAGACCCAGTACTTC.

Many counts were recorded for this clonotype. The chain combines TRBV25-1 with TRBJ2-7; TRBD2 is a possible D gene (6 bases). CDR3 length equals 14 residues. In germline, CDR1 is MGHDK, CDR2 SYGVNS. The V end lost 8 bases, the J end lost 7 bases, and 21 bases lay between the germline ends. The CDR3 coding sequence is TGTGCCAGCTCCCACCGGGACTCAGAAGGGGAGCAGTACTTC. As protein: CASSHRDSEGEQYF.

This clonotype showed up many times. The genes are TRBV12-3 or TRBV12-4 and TRBJ2-4; TRBD2 matches 8 bases. The trim removed 5 bases at V and 3 bases at J, leaving 9 bases unmatched. This CDR3 comprises 16 residues. In DNA form, the CDR3 reads TGTGCCAGCAGTCTTAGCGGGAAAGGGCGCAAAAACATTCAGTACTTC. Encoded protein: CASSLSGKGRKNIQYF.

This clonotype turned up a few times. The genes are TRBV12-3 or TRBV12-4 and TRBJ2-7; 9 nucleotides match TRBD1. V gave up 4 bases and J gave up 5 bases; unmatched junction bases: 6. This CDR3 contains 14 residues. The CDR3: CASSSGQGTNEQYF. DNA of the CDR3: TGTGCCAGCAGTTCAGGACAGGGGACGAACGAGCAGTACTTC.

CDR3 protein: CASSLAAGKGFYNEQFF. The DNA for the CDR3 is TGTGCCAGCAGCTTAGCGGCGGGAAAGGGGTTTTACAATGAGCAGTTCTTC. The rearrangement links TRBV7-2 to TRBJ2-1; the D gene is possibly TRBD2 (6 bases). V dropped 0 bases and J dropped 4 bases, with 16 bases sitting between them. The V gene's germline CDR1 is SGHTA and CDR2 FQGNSA. CDR3 length: 17 amino acids.

This clonotype was seen ten or more times. The chain combines TRBV7-2 with TRBJ2-3; D remains ambiguous. Trimming took off 6 bases at V and 1 base at J, with 14 bases between the two ends. Germline CDR1 reads SGHTA; CDR2 reads FQGNSA. CDR3 size: 15 residues. The CDR3 spells CASSPRASRTDTQYF. The DNA of the CDR3 is TGTGCCAGCAGTCCTCGAGCGTCCCGCACAGATACGCAGTATTTT.

V and J are TRBV7-3 and TRBJ2-5, with 8 bases aligning to TRBD1. The CDR3 consists of 16 residues. The germline V gene encodes CDR1 SGHTA and CDR2 FQGTGA. V dropped 5 bases and J dropped 4; count of bases not matched to a gene: 12. In nucleotides, the CDR3 is TGTGCCAGCAGCCAGACAGGGGACGGGCGGGCAGAGACCCAGTACTTC. Translated, it gives CASSQTGDGRAETQYF.

This clonotype turned up a few times. The V call is TRBV12-3 or TRBV12-4, the J call TRBJ2-3; 9 bases fit TRBD2. The ends lost 8 bases at V and 5 bases at J; junction bases unmatched: 8. The CDR3 is 14 residues long. Here the CDR3 reads CASDIAGVEDTQYF. The CDR3 DNA reads as TGTGCCAGCGACATAGCGGGAGTGGAAGATACGCAGTATTTT.

This sequence joins TRBV4-2 and TRBJ2-2; D not certain. V was cut by 3 bases and J by 1 base, with 9 bases left in between. Germline CDR1 reads LGHNA; CDR2 reads YNFKEQ. The CDR3 has 15 residues. CDR3 residues: CASSQLGQNTGELFF. DNA of the CDR3: TGTGCCAGCAGCCAGCTCGGGCAGAACACCGGGGAGCTGTTTTTT.

At least ten counts were recorded for this clonotype. V gene TRBV6-2 or TRBV6-3 combines with J gene TRBJ2-7, with TRBD2 as a possible D gene (5 bases). The germline V gene has CDR1 MNHEY and CDR2 SVGEGT. The V and J ends lost 7 bases and 6 bases respectively, with 16 bases between them. This CDR3 has 13 amino acids. CDR3 amino acids: CASKVRHGGEQYF. The CDR3 DNA reads as TGTGCCAGCAAGGTCAGGCATGGAGGCGAGCAGTACTTC.

This clonotype appeared many times. The V call is TRBV12-5, the J call TRBJ2-2; D may be TRBD1 (6 bases). This CDR3 has 14 amino acids. CDR1 and CDR2 from the germline V gene are LGHNT and FRNRAP. The ends were cut back, 4 bases at V and 11 bases at J, with 17 bases in the middle. The CDR3: CASGSRTKGDELFF. CDR3 DNA: TGTGCTAGTGGTTCCCGGACCAAGGGGGACGAGCTGTTTTTT. Full variable domain (missing parts from reference TRBV12-5 and TRBJ2-2): DARVTQTPRHKVTEMGQEVTMRCQPILGHNTVFWYRQTMMQGLELLAYFRNRAPLDDSGMPKDRFSAEMPDATLATLKIQPSEPRDSAVYFCASGSRTKGDELFFGEGSRLTVL.

The chain has TRBV28 and TRBJ2-4, with D tentatively TRBD1 or TRBD2 (5 bases each). Germline CDR1 reads MDHEN; CDR2 reads SYDVKM. The CDR3 has 14 amino acids. Trimming took 5 bases from V and 6 from J, leaving 14 bases between them. CDR3 nucleotides: TGTGCCAGCAGTAGTCTAGCTAGGGGAAACATTCAGTACTTC. Residues: CASSSLARGNIQYF. The full variable domain, rest sourced from reference TRBV28 and TRBJ2-4, is DVKVTQSSRYLVKRTGEKVFLECVQDMDHENMFWYRQDPGLGLRLIYFSYDVKMKEKGDIPEGYSVSREKKERFSLILESASTNQTSMYLCASSSLARGNIQYFGAGTRLSVL.

This clonotype was observed a handful of times. The chain joins TRBV7-2 to TRBJ2-7; 7 positions match TRBD1. Germline V CDR1 and CDR2: SGHTA, FQGNSA. The CDR3 extends over 14 amino acids. V shed 4 bases, J shed 2 bases, and the junction held 5 bases outside the gene matches. Here the CDR3 reads CASSSDGTAYEQYF. In DNA form, the CDR3 reads TGTGCCAGCAGCTCCGATGGGACAGCCTACGAGCAGTACTTC.

Note on this clonotype: Since a much larger clone is just one base distant, this may be a read error. The chain has TRBV9 and TRBJ2-5; possible D gene TRBD2, 5 bases. Deletions cut 0 bases from V and 10 bases from J, with 19 bases between. This CDR3 has 15 amino acids. Per germline, CDR1 SGDLS and CDR2 YYNGEE. The CDR3 loop reads CASSVGGGPTGIQYF. CDR3 in DNA: TGTGCCAGCAGCGTAGGGGGTGGACCCACGGGGATCCAGTACTTC.

V and J are TRBV27 and TRBJ1-2; 9 positions agree with TRBD1. V dropped 5 bases and J dropped 13; count of bases not matched to a gene: 14. The CDR3 sequence is 14 residues long. Germline V lookup: CDR1 MNHEY, CDR2 SMNVEV (reference sequence). CDR3 in amino acids: CASSPRTTGGETTF. The CDR3 nucleotides read TGTGCCAGCAGTCCGCGGACAACAGGGGGCGAAACCACCTTC.

This clonotype has a handful of counts. The chain couples TRBV6-1 to TRBJ1-2; TRBD1 is a possible D gene (6 bases). V dropped 1 base and J dropped 0 bases, with 9 bases sitting between them. Germline assignment: CDR1 MNHNS and CDR2 SASEGT. This CDR3 has 15 amino acids. CDR3 sequence: CASSEGTVANYGYTF. Here the CDR3 DNA reads TGTGCCAGCAGTGAAGGGACAGTCGCTAACTATGGCTACACCTTC.

The V and J genes are TRBV27 and TRBJ2-3, with a weak D call TRBD1 (5 bases). The CDR3 consists of 15 residues. The germline V gene encodes CDR1 MNHEY and CDR2 SMNVEV (reference sequence). V shed 0 bases and J shed 6 bases, with 13 bases lying between them. The CDR3 coding sequence is TGTGCCAGCAGTTTATCCCAGACAGACACGGATACGCAGTATTTT. As protein: CASSLSQTDTDTQYF.

The CDR3 nucleotides are TGTGCCAGCAGCTTAGGATCGGGTCGCACTGAAGCTTTCTTT. Protein: CASSLGSGRTEAFF. The chain combines TRBV7-9 with TRBJ1-1; no definite D call. V lost 1 base and J 4 bases, leaving 10 bases between the germline ends. The CDR3 length is 14 residues. The germline V gene has CDR1 SEHNR and CDR2 FQNEAQ (reference sequence).

This clonotype was counted many times. This chain links TRBV6-2 or TRBV6-3 with TRBJ2-1; 8 positions agree with TRBD2. The CDR3 is 13 residues long. Germline V lookup: CDR1 MNHEY, CDR2 SVGEGT. V lost 10 bases to trimming and J lost 4 bases; unmatched junction nucleotides: 6. The DNA of the CDR3 is TGTGCCACCCAAGCGGGAGAGTACAATGAGCAGTTCTTC. Translation: CATQAGEYNEQFF.